The 28 T cell receptor beta chains in this list originate from one sample, sequenced in a study of blood T cells in healthy people across ages. With a J-beta primer mix and a sample-barcoded 5' primer, a second PCR ran roughly 7 to 11 cycles. From the 5' RACE reads, TCRdb called clonotypes with MiXCR, one entry per CDR3 protein. This table holds roughly 500,000 distinct CDR3 sequences, 27% found once. The sample comprised blood. The source is a woman aged 70 to 79 in good health.

The J gene is TRBJ1-1, the V gene TRBV6-2 or TRBV6-3, with D possibly matching TRBD1 (5 bases). CDR1 is MNHEY, CDR2 SVGEGT, per germline. This CDR3 is 15 amino acids long. Trimming took 5 bases from V and 0 from J, leaving 13 bases between them. The CDR3 nucleotides read TGTGCCAGCAGTCCGCCGCAGGGACTGAACACTGAAGCTTTCTTT. It encodes CASSPPQGLNTEAFF.

This clonotype was seen a handful of times. V gene TRBV28 combines with J gene TRBJ2-5, with TRBD1 matching over 9 bases. The V gene end was trimmed by 5 bases and the J gene end by 3 bases; junction bases not matched to a gene: 7. The CDR3 covers 15 residues. Germline V lookup: CDR1 MDHEN, CDR2 SYDVKM. CDR3 in DNA: TGTGCCAGCAGTGCTCCCGGGACAGGGAAAGAGACCCAGTACTTC. It translates to CASSAPGTGKETQYF.

This clonotype was counted many times. CDR3 amino acids: CASSRTDTDTQYF. CDR3 DNA: TGTGCCAGCAGTAGAACCGACACAGATACGCAGTATTTT. This sequence joins TRBV6-4 and TRBJ2-3; D unresolved. V was cut by 5 bases and J by 2 bases, with 8 bases left in between. Germline values: CDR1 MRHNA, CDR2 SNTAGT. This CDR3 has 13 residues.

This clonotype was recorded a few times. The chain has TRBV11-2 and TRBJ2-7; 11 bases map to TRBD2. Germline CDR1 reads SGHAT; CDR2 reads FQNNGV. Losses at the gene ends were 6 bases for V and 7 bases for J; bases not matched to a gene: 8. The CDR3 is 14 amino acids. The CDR3 sequence is CASRILAGAVEQYF. Here the CDR3 DNA reads TGTGCCAGCAGGATACTAGCGGGGGCCGTAGAGCAGTACTTC. Full variable domain (outside the CDR3, taken from reference TRBV11-2 and TRBJ2-7): EAGVAQSPRYKIIEKRQSVAFWCNPISGHATLYWYQQILGQGPKLLIQFQNNGVVDDSQLPKDRFSAERLKGVDSTLKIQPAKLEDSAVYLCASRILAGAVEQYFGPGTRLTVT.

In the case of this clonotype: Just one base apart from a much larger clone, this may be a read error. V usage is TRBV10-3 and J usage is TRBJ2-5; D ambiguous. Germline values: CDR1 ENHRY, CDR2 SYGVKD. This CDR3 region has 14 residues. V was shortened by 5 bases and J by 2 bases, with 12 bases between the two germline ends. Here the CDR3 reads CAISPGSAQETQYF. Written as DNA, the CDR3 is TGTGCCATCAGTCCCGGCAGCGCGCAAGAGACCCAGTACTTC.

The CDR3 loop is CAIHGTGEAYGYTF. The CDR3 nucleotides are TGTGCCATCCATGGGACAGGGGAGGCCTATGGCTACACCTTC. V is TRBV10-3 and J is TRBJ1-2, with TRBD1 matching 10 bases. The CDR3 runs 14 residues. V lost 8 bases, J lost 4 bases, and 7 bases stayed unmatched. Germline CDR1 and CDR2: ENHRY and SYGVKD.

The rearrangement uses TRBV7-2 and TRBJ1-4, with D maybe TRBD1 (5 bases). Looked up from germline, CDR1 is SGHTA and CDR2 is FQGNSA. V lost 1 base to trimming and J lost 8 bases, with 8 bases between them. CDR3 length equals 13 residues. CDR3 sequence (DNA): TGTGCCAGCAGCTTAGGGACAAGGGAAAAACTGTTTTTT. Amino acid sequence: CASSLGTREKLFF.

The table lists this clonotype with a few counts. V gene TRBV6-6 combines with J gene TRBJ1-1, with D unclear. Germline lookup yields CDR1 MNHNY and CDR2 SVGAGI (reference sequence). The germline V and J ends were trimmed by 7 bases and 8 bases, with 11 bases remaining between them. The CDR3 has 11 residues. In DNA form, the CDR3 reads TGTGCCAGCACCCGGCGGGAGGAAGCTTTCTTT. It specifies CASTRREEAFF.

The V and J genes are TRBV4-2 and TRBJ2-7, with D perhaps given as TRBD1 or TRBD2 (5 bases each). Germline CDR1 is LGHNA and CDR2 is YNFKEQ. This CDR3 comprises 14 residues. V lost 3 bases to trimming and J lost 1 base, with 10 bases between them. In DNA, the CDR3 is TGTGCCAGCAGCCAGGTGGGGGTTTCCTACGAGCAGTACTTC. This encodes CASSQVGVSYEQYF.

This rearrangement joins TRBV29-1 to TRBJ2-5; 9 nucleotides agree with TRBD2. The J call may be incorrect, as the DNA end agrees better with TRBJ2-1. The CDR3 is 13 amino acids. CDR1 and CDR2 from the germline V gene are SQVTM and ANQGSEA. In DNA form, the CDR3 reads TGCAGCGGCTTAGCGGGGGCTGGGGATGAGCAGTTCTTC. Translation: CSGLAGAGDEQFF.

This clonotype was seen a few times. This rearrangement joins TRBV20-1 to TRBJ2-1; D is unclear. Germline V gene data show CDR1 as DFQATT and CDR2 as SNEGSKA (reference sequence). CDR3 length equals 12 residues. V was shortened by 3 bases and J by 7 bases, with 10 bases between the two germline ends. The CDR3 nucleotides read TGCAGTGCTAGCCCAACTGCAAATGAGCAGTTCTTC. Protein: CSASPTANEQFF.

This clonotype turned up a few times. The V gene is TRBV6-2 or TRBV6-3, the J gene TRBJ2-7; D is unresolved. The V end was cut by 6 bases, the J end by 6 bases, with 9 bases between. Germline CDR1 is MNHEY and CDR2 is SVGEGT. This CDR3 is 11 amino acids long. CDR3 nucleotides: TGTGCCAGCAGCCGTAACCTCGAGCAGTACTTC. Protein product: CASSRNLEQYF.

The chain links TRBV29-1 to TRBJ1-3; the D is unclear. The CDR3 has 14 amino acids. From germline, CDR1 is SQVTM and CDR2 ANQGSEA. Trimming shortened V by 4 bases and J by 0 bases, and 10 bases separated the two germline ends. The CDR3 loop reads CSVAKGVSGNTIYF. Here the CDR3 DNA reads TGCAGCGTTGCAAAGGGAGTCTCTGGAAACACCATATATTTT.

The rearrangement uses TRBV20-1 and TRBJ2-5; the match to TRBD2 covers 14 bases. CDR3 length: 15 amino acids. V was pared by 6 bases and J by 5 bases, with 8 bases of the junction left unmatched. CDR1 and CDR2 (germline): DFQATT, SNEGSKA (reference sequence). CDR3 sequence reads: CSATGLAGASETQYF. The DNA for the CDR3 is TGCAGTGCCACGGGACTAGCGGGGGCAAGTGAGACCCAGTACTTC.

The genes are TRBV12-3 or TRBV12-4 and TRBJ1-6; no definite D call. The CDR3 contains 14 residues. V lost 5 bases, J lost 9 bases, and 14 bases lay in between. CDR3 coding DNA: TGTGCCAGCAGTCCCGCTTGGGGAGGTTCACCCCTCCACTTT. It specifies CASSPAWGGSPLHF.

The CDR3 nucleotides are TGCGCCAGCAGCTTGACAGGAGTTAACTATGGCTACACCTTC. Amino acids: CASSLTGVNYGYTF. The rearrangement links TRBV5-1 to TRBJ1-2; weak D call: TRBD1 (5 bases). The CDR3 covers 14 residues. Germline assignment: CDR1 SGHRS and CDR2 YFSETQ. With 1 base removed from V and 1 base from J, the gap between germline ends came to 8 bases.

This clonotype was seen a single time. The chain links TRBV7-2 to TRBJ1-1; a weak D match, TRBD1 (5 bases). The CDR3 contains 14 residues. Trimming took 1 base from V and 8 from J, leaving 14 bases between them. Germline V gene data show CDR1 as SGHTA and CDR2 as FQGNSA. The chain's CDR3 is CASSLGPLGGEAFF. The CDR3 DNA sequence: TGTGCCAGCAGCTTAGGGCCCTTGGGGGGAGAAGCTTTCTTT.

This clonotype was observed a few times. The gene calls are TRBV12-3 or TRBV12-4 and TRBJ2-3, with a possible D match to TRBD1 (6 bases). Trimming pared 6 bases from V and 4 bases from J, leaving 14 bases between. The CDR3 sequence is 14 residues long. As DNA, the CDR3 is TGTGCCAGCAGCCCCAGGGGTCGGGCAGATACGCAGTATTTT. This gives the protein CASSPRGRADTQYF.

This sequence joins TRBV20-1 and TRBJ2-3, with 13 bases matching TRBD2. The junction had 3 bases not matched to a gene; V was cut back by 5 bases and J by 1 base. The CDR3 consists of 15 residues. The V gene's germline CDR1 is DFQATT and CDR2 SNEGSKA (reference sequence). As DNA, the CDR3 is TGCAGTGCTCGACTAGCGGGGGGAGGCACAGATACGCAGTATTTT. Protein product: CSARLAGGGTDTQYF.

The J gene is TRBJ2-3, the V gene TRBV29-1; perhaps TRBD2 as D (6 bases). The germline gives CDR1 SQVTM, CDR2 ANQGSEA. The CDR3 length is 13 residues. Trimming left V 4 bases short and J 1 base short, with 9 bases between. The CDR3 DNA is TGCAGCGTTGTGCCGGGGGGCACAGATACGCAGTATTTT. This encodes CSVVPGGTDTQYF.

There are a few counts of this clonotype. The CDR3 region is CSARGGTSGDREQYF. The CDR3, as DNA: TGCAGTGCTCGAGGGGGGACTAGCGGGGATAGGGAGCAGTACTTC. The V and J genes are TRBV20-1 and TRBJ2-5; 13 bases line up with TRBD2. The junction had 14 bases not matched to a gene; V was cut back by 5 bases and J by 11 bases. Germline CDR1 and CDR2: DFQATT and SNEGSKA (reference sequence). This CDR3 comprises 15 residues.

This rearrangement joins TRBV12-3 or TRBV12-4 to TRBJ2-5, with 10 nucleotides matching TRBD1. The DNA end is more similar to TRBJ2-7, so the J call may be wrong. The CDR3 has 15 residues. The CDR3: CASRKGQGSTYEQYF. The CDR3 nucleotides are TGTGCCAGCAGGAAGGGACAGGGGTCGACCTACGAGCAGTACTTC.

This clonotype showed up just a few times. The V and J genes are TRBV20-1 and TRBJ1-2, with no clear D. The CDR3 sequence is 14 residues long. Per germline, CDR1 DFQATT and CDR2 SNEGSKA (reference sequence). Trimming pared 0 bases from V and 4 bases from J, leaving 12 bases between. The DNA of the CDR3 is TGCAGTGCTAGAGATAGGTTAATCGGCTATGGCTACACCTTC. Its protein is CSARDRLIGYGYTF.

The CDR3 DNA reads as TGTGCCAGCAGTTCCCCCGGGACTAGCGGGAAAAATACGCAGTATTTT. This gives the protein CASSSPGTSGKNTQYF. This chain links TRBV12-3 or TRBV12-4 with TRBJ2-3; TRBD2 aligns across 13 bases. V lost 4 bases, J lost 7 bases, and 8 bases stayed unmatched. The length of the CDR3 is 16 residues.

The gene calls are TRBV10-3 and TRBJ2-4; D gene uncertain. Trimming cost V 3 bases and J 0 bases, with 6 bases left between them. The CDR3 is made up of 14 amino acids. CDR1 and CDR2 from the germline V gene are ENHRY and SYGVKD. CDR3 protein: CAISDSVAKNIQYF. CDR3 bases: TGTGCCATCAGTGACAGTGTAGCCAAAAACATTCAGTACTTC.

This clonotype was picked up a small number of times. The chain couples TRBV29-1 to TRBJ2-6, with D possibly being TRBD2 (5 bases). Looked up from germline, CDR1 is SQVTM and CDR2 is ANQGSEA. The ends were cut back, 5 bases at V and 2 bases at J, with 10 bases in the middle. This CDR3 region has 14 residues. The CDR3 is CSVSAGAGANVLTF. The CDR3 coding sequence is TGCAGCGTTTCCGCGGGCGCTGGGGCCAACGTCCTGACTTTC.

This clonotype has only a few counts. This chain uses TRBV7-9 with TRBJ2-5; weak D call: TRBD2 (6 bases). Trimming shortened V by 5 bases and J by 5 bases, and 21 bases separated the two germline ends. This CDR3 has 16 residues. The germline gives CDR1 SEHNR, CDR2 FQNEAQ (reference sequence). The DNA of the CDR3 is TGTGCCAGCAGCGAGGGCGGGAAAGGTCAGCGGGAGACCCAGTACTTC. Translating gives CASSEGGKGQRETQYF.

The rearrangement links TRBV6-2 or TRBV6-3 to TRBJ2-3; the D gene is possibly TRBD2 (6 bases). The CDR3 is 14 residues long. Germline V gives CDR1 MNHEY, CDR2 SVGEGT. Trimming pared 7 bases from V and 7 bases from J, leaving 18 bases between. The DNA for the CDR3 is TGTGCCAGCAACTTACGACTTAGCGGAAATACGCAGTATTTT. Amino acids: CASNLRLSGNTQYF.